This T cell receptor (beta chain) was obtained from a study of blood T cell repertoires in COVID-19. Overall study context: The samples span acute and convalescent COVID-19 from the United States, Italy and Spain. Sample material is recorded as cDNA or gDNA derived from T cells, B-cell-depleted T cells, or PBMCs.

The method was immunoSEQ multiplex PCR; TCRdb's version includes in-frame clones alone and lacks a portion of them. The repertoire holds under 95,000 clones, with around 87% as singletons. The CDR3 totals 12 residues. V lost 6 bases and J 8 bases, leaving 14 bases between the germline ends. The V gene's germline CDR1 is ENHRY and CDR2 SYGVKD. The sequence came from a human donor with acute or convalescent COVID-19. The donor label of this sample is uncertain. The specimen sequenced was peripheral blood. J is TRBJ2-7 and V is TRBV10-3; weak D call: TRBD2 (5 bases). This CDR3 reads CAIRSATGKQYF. In nucleotides, the CDR3 is TGTGCCATCAGATCGGCCACGGGGAAGCAGTACTTC.